Listed below are T cell receptor beta chains from one sample, sequenced in a study of spatial heterogeneity in lung cancer. TCRdb itself ran the 5' RACE reads through MiXCR, one entry per CDR3 protein. The sample carries about 22,000 distinct CDR3 sequences, under 10% recorded once. The specimen comprised lung tumor tissue, sampled at surgery. These receptors originate from a male donor with early-stage non-small cell lung cancer. Both conserved end residues are part of each CDR3. A D gene is named only where the DNA matches it firmly. Clone size appears in some rows only: once, few, many, or a class for an expanded clone.

V: TRBV11-2; D: -; J: TRBJ2-3; size: many; DNA: TGTGCCAGCAGCTTCGGTGGAGATACGCAGTATTTT; CDR3: CASSFGGDTQYF
V: TRBV11-2; D: TRBD1; J: TRBJ1-5; size: many; DNA: TGTGCCAGCAGCTTAGTTGGGACAGATCAGCCCCAGCATTTT; CDR3: CASSLVGTDQPQHF
V: TRBV7-2; D: -; J: TRBJ2-5; size: many; DNA: TGTGCCAGCAGCGATCCGGACAGACCCTTCCAAGAGACCCAGTACTTC; CDR3: CASSDPDRPFQETQYF
V: TRBV14; D: TRBD2; J: TRBJ2-1; size: few; DNA: TGTGCCAGCAGCCAAGATGCTAGCGGGACAACAAATGAGCAGTTCTTC; CDR3: CASSQDASGTTNEQFF
V: TRBV4-1; D: TRBD2; J: TRBJ2-7; size: many; DNA: TGCGCCAGCAGCCAAGTAAGCGGGGACTACGAGCAGTACTTC; CDR3: CASSQVSGDYEQYF
V: TRBV5-6; D: TRBD2; J: TRBJ2-1; size: many; DNA: TGTGCCAGCAGCTTGGACCCTACTAGCGCCGAGCAGTTCTTC; CDR3: CASSLDPTSAEQFF
V: TRBV27; D: TRBD2; J: TRBJ2-1; size: many; DNA: TGTGCCAGCCTTACACGGACTAGCGGGAGGGGTTTGGGCAATGAGCAGTTCTTC; CDR3: CASLTRTSGRGLGNEQFF
V: TRBV7-2; D: -; J: TRBJ2-3; size: many; DNA: TGTGCCAGCAGCCCCCAGGCTGGGAAAGATACGCAGTATTTT; CDR3: CASSPQAGKDTQYF
V: TRBV7-2; D: -; J: TRBJ1-3; size: once; DNA: TGTGCCAGCAGCTTAGTGCAGACTGGAAACACCATATATTTT; CDR3: CASSLVQTGNTIYF
V: TRBV20-1; D: TRBD2; J: TRBJ2-1; size: -; DNA: TGCAGTGCTAGAGATACGCTAGCGGCTAACAATGAGCAGTTCTTC; CDR3: CSARDTLAANNEQFF
V: TRBV30; D: -; J: TRBJ1-1; size: -; DNA: TGTGCCTACAGGGCCGACTTCACTGAAGCTTTCTTT; CDR3: CAYRADFTEAFF
V: TRBV11-2; D: -; J: TRBJ1-4; size: many; DNA: TGTGCCAGCAGCCCTAGTGGGGGATCGAGTGAAAAACTGTTTTTT; CDR3: CASSPSGGSSEKLFF
V: TRBV28; D: -; J: TRBJ2-3; size: many; DNA: TGTGCCAGCCACACAGGGGGGGCGGGTTCAGATACGCAGTATTTT; CDR3: CASHTGGAGSDTQYF
V: TRBV5-6; D: -; J: TRBJ2-7; size: many; DNA: TGTGCCAGCAGCTTGTTTCTAGCCCTCTACGAGCAGTACTTC; CDR3: CASSLFLALYEQYF
V: TRBV6-2/TRBV6-3; D: TRBD2; J: TRBJ2-1; size: many; DNA: TGTGCCAGCAGTTACCCAACTAGCGGGAGGGCCGCGGGGTACAATGAGCAGTTCTTC; CDR3: CASSYPTSGRAAGYNEQFF
V: TRBV21-1; D: -; J: TRBJ2-7; size: many; DNA: TGTGCCAGCAGCAAAATAAGCCAGGGGGTCTACGAGCAGTACTTC; CDR3: CASSKISQGVYEQYF
V: TRBV4-3; D: -; J: TRBJ2-2; size: -; DNA: TGCGCCAGCAGCCAAGGGTTCTCCGGGGAGCTGTTTTTT; CDR3: CASSQGFSGELFF
V: TRBV20-1; D: TRBD2; J: TRBJ2-3; size: many; DNA: TGCAGTGCTAGAGATAGGGCGTCGGGACTAGCCTCAACCGGAGATACGCAGTATTTT; CDR3: CSARDRASGLASTGDTQYF
V: TRBV6-4; D: -; J: TRBJ2-3; size: -; DNA: TGTGCCAGCAGTGACGGGGGGACCAGCACAGATACGCAGTATTTT; CDR3: CASSDGGTSTDTQYF
V: TRBV29-1; D: -; J: TRBJ2-7; size: few; DNA: TGCAGCGTTGGAGGGGACACCTACGAGCAGTACTTC; CDR3: CSVGGDTYEQYF
V: TRBV28; D: -; J: TRBJ1-2; size: many; DNA: TGTGCCAGCCTTTACTCTAACTATGGCTACACCTTC; CDR3: CASLYSNYGYTF
V: TRBV6-2/TRBV6-3; D: -; J: TRBJ2-3; size: many; DNA: TGTGCCAGCAGTTACGGAGATAAGGGGGGCACAGATACGCAGTATTTT; CDR3: CASSYGDKGGTDTQYF
V: TRBV7-6; D: -; J: TRBJ2-5; size: many; DNA: TGTGCCAGCAGCCGAGCAGTCGAGACCCAGTACTTC; CDR3: CASSRAVETQYF
V: TRBV20-1; D: TRBD2; J: TRBJ2-2; size: many; DNA: TGCAGTGCTAAACCGGGACTAGCGGGGACCGGGGAGCTGTTTTTT; CDR3: CSAKPGLAGTGELFF
V: TRBV6-1; D: -; J: TRBJ1-4; size: many; DNA: TGTGCCAGCAGTGAGTCCTACTGGGGTGAAAAACTGTTTTTT; CDR3: CASSESYWGEKLFF
V: TRBV10-2; D: TRBD2; J: TRBJ2-1; size: many; DNA: TGCGCCAGCAGTCTAGCGGGAGGAGGTGAGCAGTTCTTC; CDR3: CASSLAGGGEQFF
V: TRBV10-3; D: -; J: TRBJ1-6; size: -; DNA: TGTGCCATTGGGGGAGTAGGGTATAATTCACCCCTCCACTTT; CDR3: CAIGGVGYNSPLHF